This T cell receptor (beta chain) emerged from a study of Graves' ophthalmopathy and Graves' hyperthyroidism. From RNA, the CDR3 regions of TCR beta chains were amplified and sequenced. After a first-round RT-PCR with HTBI primers, a second-round multiplex PCR was run. TCRdb fed the multiplex PCR reads into MiXCR, producing one record per CDR3 protein. The repertoire has over a million distinct CDR3 sequences, about 40% of them found once; the top ten carry 11%. Study-level findings and limits: Progression of ophthalmopathy was predicted by the model with about 66% sensitivity and approximately 72% specificity. Most expanded thyroid clonotypes above 0.001 frequency also appeared in blood.

This clonotype was recorded many times. The target antigen is unknown. Trimming took 1 base from V and 0 from J, leaving 10 bases between them. Germline loops: CDR1 SGHVS, CDR2 FNYEAQ. The CDR3 totals 16 residues. Ineligible for inclusion were patients with other autoimmune diseases, uncontrolled infections, pregnancy or lactation. Thyroid ultrasound, orbital computed tomography, TRAb, serum thyroxine and clinical symptoms formed the basis of diagnosis. The sequence was obtained from an adult man with Graves' hyperthyroidism. The source material was peripheral blood or thyroid tissue (not recorded which). The gene calls are TRBV7-6 and TRBJ1-3; no firm D call. The CDR3 region has the DNA TGTGCCAGCAGCTTAGGTTTGCCTGACTCTGGAAACACCATATATTTT. Amino acids: CASSLGLPDSGNTIYF.